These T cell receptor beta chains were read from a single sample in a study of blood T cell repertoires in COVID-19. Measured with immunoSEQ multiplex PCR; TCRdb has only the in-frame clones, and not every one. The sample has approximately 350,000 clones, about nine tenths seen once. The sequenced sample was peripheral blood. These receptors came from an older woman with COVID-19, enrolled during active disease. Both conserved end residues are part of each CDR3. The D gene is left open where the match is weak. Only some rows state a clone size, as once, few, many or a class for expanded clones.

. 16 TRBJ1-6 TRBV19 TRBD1 TGTGCCAGTAGTGGCCGGGACAGGGCCTATAATTCACCCCTCCACTTT CASSGRDRAYNSPLHF
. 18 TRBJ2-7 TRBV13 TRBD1 TGTGCCAGCAGCTCGCGGTTTAAGGGACAGGACAGCTCCTACGAGCAGTACTTC CASSSRFKGQDSSYEQYF
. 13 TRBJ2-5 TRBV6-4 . TGTGCCAGCAGTGACTCGTGGGGAGGGACCCAGTACTTC CASSDSWGGTQYF
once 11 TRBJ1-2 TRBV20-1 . TGCAGTGCTCATGGGGGGTATGGCTACACCTTC CSAHGGYGYTF
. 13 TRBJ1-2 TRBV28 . TGTGCCAGCAGTTCCGCGACTCTCTATGGCTACACCTTC CASSSATLYGYTF
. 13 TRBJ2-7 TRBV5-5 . TGTGCCAGCAGCTGGACAGTGAACTACGAGCAGTACTTC CASSWTVNYEQYF
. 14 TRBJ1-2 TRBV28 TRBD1 TGTGCCAGCAGCCCGGGACAGGGGGCGGATGGCTACACCTTC CASSPGQGADGYTF
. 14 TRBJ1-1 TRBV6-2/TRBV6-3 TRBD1 TGTGCCAGCAGTTTGCCGGGACAGGGTACTGAAGCTTTCTTT CASSLPGQGTEAFF
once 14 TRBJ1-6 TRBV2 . TGTGCCAGCAGACTTCAAGGGGCAATTTCACCCCTCCACTTT CASRLQGAISPLHF
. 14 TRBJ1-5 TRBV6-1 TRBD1 TGTGCCAGCAGTGAAACAGGGGGAATTCAGCCCCAGCATTTT CASSETGGIQPQHF